This T cell receptor (beta chain) is drawn from a study of CD8+ T cells in alopecia areata. For the study at large: Recipient mice, roughly 6-10-week-old female C3H/HeJ animals, received skin from roughly 6-13-month-old C3H/HeJ graft donors with spontaneous alopecia. Study findings and constraints: Scalp sequencing also captures normal skin's resident alphabeta T cells.

Sequencing relied on a cDNA template that was reverse transcribed from extracted RNA. Only in-frame clones appear in the TCRdb table, and some are missing; sequencing was by immunoSEQ multiplex PCR. The sample holds around 100,000 clones, and no clone turns up only once. This CDR3 spans 15 amino acids. CDR1 NSHNY and CDR2 SYGAGN come from the germline V gene. V was clipped by 2 bases and J by 0 bases; unmatched bases: 5. This clone showed up just a few times. Antigen: not known. Genes and germline are mouse. Coverage ceases 4 residues before the CDR3 finishes, and the germline J gene fills in the end. Source material: lesional skin. The rearrangement uses TRBV13-1 and TRBJ2-7, with TRBD2 matching 7 bases. The receptor was isolated from a C3H/HeJ mouse with alopecia areata. As its MHC haplotype, the strain has H2-k. The CDR3: CASSDPGGSSYEQYF. CDR3 bases read: TGTGCCAGCAGTGACCCGGGGGGGAGCTCCTAT.